The present T cell receptor (beta chain) was sequenced within a study of shared clonotypes between healthy human individuals. As regards this clone: What it binds is unknown.

TCRdb's copy holds only in-frame clones and misses some; the assay was immunoSEQ multiplex PCR. Here the sample spans about 2.3 million clones, about nine tenths being singletons. Study-wide findings and caveats: In contrast to clonotypes shared by all four donors, non-shared clonotypes had lower generation probabilities. Across subsets, estimated richness was generally greater for naive than for memory populations.

The study drew all its donors from Caucasian adults living in Nashville, Tennessee. The authors divided CD4+ cells into CD45RA+ naive and CD45RA-negative memory subsets. The origin of this receptor is a man aged 18 to 30 in good health. Some clones in this sample may be carry-over from other donors' samples. The sequenced material came from naive CD4+ T cells from PBMCs. As to subset: CD45RA+ positively selected.

For the CDR3, the DNA is TGTGCCAGCAGGGAACGGGTAGCAGGCAATGAGCAGTTCTTC. Translation: CASRERVAGNEQFF. The chain links TRBV2 to TRBJ2-1; D gene unclear. V shed 6 bases and J shed 6 bases, with 15 bases lying between them. The CDR3 contains 14 residues. CDR1 SNHLY and CDR2 FYNNEI come from the germline V gene.